The 11 T cell receptor beta chains below come from one sample, sequenced in a study of CD8+ T cells in alopecia areata. RNA was extracted and reverse transcribed into cDNA as the sequencing template. TCRdb's table, derived via immunoSEQ multiplex PCR, lists solely in-frame clones and lacks some. Of approximately 200,000 clones listed, 60% to 70% are singletons. This sample's treatment: oral pan-JAK inhibitor, 5-10 mg twice daily. Sequenced material: CD4+ T cells sorted from blood, taken at week 4, from a patient treated with tofacitinib. These receptors were collected from a human donor with alopecia areata.

This clone has just a few counts. This chain connects TRBV11-3 to TRBJ2-1; no definite D call. This CDR3 comprises 13 residues. From germline, CDR1 is SGHNT and CDR2 YENEEA. V was trimmed by 0 bases and J by 9 bases, leaving 9 bases between them. CDR3 sequence (DNA): TGTGCCAGCAGCTTAGAATTGGGCGGTGAGCAGTTCTTC. Its protein product is CASSLELGGEQFF.

This clone has more than one count but fewer than ten. The chain links TRBV10-3 to TRBJ2-5; no reliable D call. Trimming stripped 5 bases from V and 1 base from J, with 11 bases between. The CDR3 loop spans 14 amino acids. The V gene's germline CDR1 is ENHRY and CDR2 SYGVKD. CDR3 nucleotides: TGTGCCATCAGTACCCAAGGCGGCCAAGAGACCCAGTACTTC. Its protein product is CAISTQGGQETQYF.

The V call is TRBV5-1, the J call TRBJ2-3; D gene unclear. The CDR3 totals 11 residues. Looked up from germline, CDR1 is SGHRS and CDR2 is YFSETQ. The V end lost 7 bases, the J end lost 6 bases, and 9 bases lay between the germline ends. CDR3 in DNA: TGCGCCAGCTCGGATATGGATACGCAGTATTTT. Its translation: CASSDMDTQYF. The whole variable domain, filled in from reference TRBV5-1 and TRBJ2-3, reads KAGVTQTPRYLIKTRGQQVTLSCSPISGHRSVSWYQQTPGQGLQFLFEYFSETQRNKGNFPGRFSGRQFSNSRSEMNVSTLELGDSALYLCASSDMDTQYFGPGTRLTVL.

V is TRBV30 and J is TRBJ2-5, with TRBD2 as a possible D gene (5 bases). V lost 0 bases and J 1 base, leaving 6 bases between the germline ends. The CDR3 is made up of 13 amino acids. Germline CDR1 is GTSNPN and CDR2 is SVGIG (reference sequence). The CDR3 loop reads CAWSVSAQETQYF. In nucleotides, the CDR3 is TGTGCCTGGAGTGTTAGCGCCCAAGAGACCCAGTACTTC.

The chain is built from TRBV29-1 and TRBJ2-3; 12 bases are shared with TRBD2. The J segment lost 2 bases and the V segment lost 4 bases, leaving 4 bases of the junction unmatched. This CDR3 is built from 15 residues. The germline V gene has CDR1 SQVTM and CDR2 ANQGSEA. The CDR3 loop is CSVGTSGRLTDTQYF. CDR3 coding DNA: TGCAGCGTTGGCACTAGCGGGAGGCTCACAGATACGCAGTATTTT.

The sample holds a few counts of this clone. The chain has TRBV5-1 and TRBJ2-3; D remains ambiguous. Germline V gene lookup returns CDR1 SGHRS and CDR2 YFSETQ. This CDR3 has 11 residues. The V end lost 1 base, the J end lost 5 bases, and 2 bases lay between the germline ends. The DNA of the CDR3 is TGCGCCAGCAGCTTGCAAGATACGCAGTATTTT. Encoded protein: CASSLQDTQYF.

The CDR3 DNA is TGCGCCAGCAGCTTGGACTTGGGTCCCGGGGAGCTGTTTTTT. Translating it yields CASSLDLGPGELFF. The rearrangement uses TRBV5-1 and TRBJ2-2; the D is unclear. This CDR3 has 14 amino acids. Trimming cost V 0 bases and J 6 bases, with 9 bases left between them. CDR1 and CDR2 from the germline V gene are SGHRS and YFSETQ.

This clone was seen only once. The V gene is TRBV9, the J gene TRBJ2-7; 11 nucleotides line up with TRBD2. Germline V gene sequence: CDR1 SGDLS, CDR2 YYNGEE. CDR3 size: 14 residues. V shed 4 bases, J shed 6 bases, and the junction held 6 bases outside the gene matches. CDR3: CASSTSSGRTEQYF. CDR3 nucleotide sequence: TGTGCCAGCAGCACATCTAGCGGGAGGACCGAGCAGTACTTC.

The chain uses TRBV29-1 and TRBJ2-7; no definite D call. The CDR3 covers 13 residues. V was trimmed by 7 bases and J by 3 bases, leaving 16 bases between them. The V gene's germline CDR1 is SQVTM and CDR2 ANQGSEA. The CDR3 loop reads CSGLDGSHYEQYF. Written as DNA, the CDR3 is TGCAGCGGCCTTGATGGAAGCCACTACGAGCAGTACTTC.

This clone was recorded a few times. This chain connects TRBV7-2 to TRBJ2-4; D remains ambiguous. The CDR3 has 15 amino acids. The germline CDR1 and CDR2 sequences are SGHTA and FQGNSA. Trimming left V 6 bases short and J 0 bases short, with 12 bases between. CDR3 region: CASSLDPLAKNIQYF. CDR3 nucleotide sequence: TGTGCCAGCAGTCTTGACCCGTTAGCCAAAAACATTCAGTACTTC.

The chain uses TRBV4-2 and TRBJ2-7; the D gene is possibly TRBD1 (6 bases). V was pared by 3 bases and J by 2 bases, with 11 bases between. The germline V gene has CDR1 LGHNA and CDR2 YNFKEQ. The CDR3 runs to 14 residues. This chain's CDR3 is CASSHGTFAYEQYF. CDR3 nucleotides: TGTGCCAGCAGCCACGGGACATTCGCCTACGAGCAGTACTTC.